Below, one T cell receptor beta chain is given with its context. V was shortened by 0 bases and J by 4 bases, with 12 bases between the two germline ends. Germline V lookup: CDR1 LGHDT, CDR2 YNNKEL (reference sequence). This CDR3 has 15 residues. Adults between about 18 and 89 years of age took part from 20 to 25 US areas. Self-reported history from a screening survey and questionnaire set each donor's cohort. Resolution of symptoms, clearance, or two negative PCRs was present in recovered Cohort 3 donors. TCRdb keeps only in-frame clones here, not all; method: immunoSEQ multiplex PCR. Of 150,000 to 200,000 clones in the sample, around 79% are singletons; the top ten hold approximately 11%. The sample originates from a study of blood T cell repertoires in COVID-19.

This rearrangement joins TRBV3-1 (or the pseudogene TRBV3-2) to TRBJ1-2, with a weak D call TRBD1 (6 bases). The sample was PBMCs or T cells enriched from blood (not recorded which). The TCR comes from a man in his fifties or sixties who had recovered from COVID-19. CDR3 DNA: TGTGCCAGCAGCCAAGATAAGGGGGTGATCTATGGCTACACCTTC. Its protein is CASSQDKGVIYGYTF.